The next 11 T cell receptor beta chains were all read from a single sample in a study of blood T cell repertoires in COVID-19. Data came from immunoSEQ multiplex PCR; TCRdb stores just in-frame clones and leaves some out. The table lists some 97,000 clones, over 80% of them singletons. Material: peripheral blood. Receptor source: a man in his fifties with active or convalescent COVID-19.

The chain couples TRBV24-1 to TRBJ2-4; a possible D gene is TRBD2 (5 bases). The germline gives CDR1 KGHDR, CDR2 SFDVKD. This CDR3 has 16 amino acids. V was trimmed by 5 bases and J by 8 bases, leaving 21 bases between them. CDR3 DNA sequence: TGTGCCACCAGTGCTCCCTCTGGTAGCACCGGGGACATTCAGTACTTC. Translated: CATSAPSGSTGDIQYF.

The V call is TRBV7-6, the J call TRBJ2-1, with D perhaps matching TRBD2 (6 bases). There are 15 residues in the CDR3. V lost 5 bases and J lost 3, with 14 bases in between. Germline-derived CDR1 and CDR2 are SGHVS and FNYEAQ. DNA for the CDR3: TGTGCCAGCAGCCAAACGCGCGGGATCTACAATGAGCAGTTCTTC. Translation: CASSQTRGIYNEQFF.

The rearrangement joins TRBV4-1 to TRBJ1-3; D gene unclear. Germline assignment: CDR1 MGHRA and CDR2 YSYEKL. This CDR3 contains 15 residues. Trimming left V 1 base short and J 0 bases short, with 7 bases between. The CDR3 reads CASSQVGSSGNTIYF. CDR3 coding DNA: TGCGCCAGCAGCCAAGTCGGGAGCTCTGGAAACACCATATATTTT.

Points on this clone: This specimen includes other DNA sequences encoding the same CDR3. The rearrangement links TRBV5-1 to TRBJ1-1; possible D gene TRBD1, 6 bases. CDR1 and CDR2 (germline): SGHRS, YFSETQ. The length of the CDR3 is 13 residues. V dropped 0 bases and J dropped 5 bases, with 8 bases sitting between them. As DNA, the CDR3 is TGCGCCAGCAGCTTGGAGGGGGTAACTGAAGCTTTCTTT. Encoded protein: CASSLEGVTEAFF.

The chain is built from TRBV11-3 and TRBJ2-7; possible D gene TRBD2, 7 bases. CDR1 and CDR2 (germline): SGHNT, YENEEA. Trimming removed 5 bases at V and 2 bases at J, with 13 bases between. The CDR3 length is 14 residues. CDR3 region: CASSGGGQAYEQYF. CDR3 in DNA: TGTGCCAGCAGCGGCGGGGGCCAAGCCTACGAGCAGTACTTC.

This rearrangement joins TRBV7-2 to TRBJ1-2; D possibly corresponds to TRBD1 (5 bases). The CDR3 runs 12 residues. V lost 4 bases and J lost 8, with 11 bases in between. From germline, CDR1 is SGHTA and CDR2 FQGNSA. The DNA for the CDR3 is TGTGCCAGCAGCTCCGGGACTTTCGGCTACACCTTC. This encodes CASSSGTFGYTF.

The chain couples TRBV14 to TRBJ2-3; 11 bases line up with TRBD2. The V gene's germline CDR1 is SGHDN and CDR2 FVKESK. The CDR3 totals 17 residues. V lost 2 bases and J lost 1; bases outside the gene matches: 5. CDR3 sequence (DNA): TGTGCCAGCAGCCAACCTACTAGCGGGAGCCGCACAGATACGCAGTATTTT. Its translation is CASSQPTSGSRTDTQYF.

This chain's CDR3 is CASGQITQGPQHF. The CDR3 DNA is TGTGCTAGTGGTCAAATAACGCAGGGTCCTCAGCATTTT. The V call is TRBV12-5, the J call TRBJ1-5; D might be TRBD1 (5 bases). CDR1 LGHNT and CDR2 FRNRAP come from the germline V gene. The CDR3 has 13 residues. The V end was cut by 5 bases, the J end by 13 bases, with 18 bases between.

The chain employs TRBV7-9 and TRBJ1-2; weak D call: TRBD1 (5 bases). The V end was cut by 2 bases, the J end by 4 bases, with 17 bases between. This CDR3 has 16 amino acids. Per the germline V gene, CDR1 is SEHNR and CDR2 is FQNEAQ (reference sequence). CDR3 DNA sequence: TGTGCCAGCAGCTTATTCGGGACTCCTGAGGGCTATGGCTACACCTTC. It codes for CASSLFGTPEGYGYTF.

The chain uses TRBV2 and TRBJ2-7; tentative D call: TRBD2 (5 bases). Germline V gene data show CDR1 as SNHLY and CDR2 as FYNNEI. V lost 4 bases to trimming and J lost 2 bases, with 12 bases between them. This CDR3 region has 14 residues. The CDR3 region has the DNA TGTGCCAGCAGTGCGGCTAGCTCTACCTACGAGCAGTACTTC. Its protein is CASSAASSTYEQYF.

This sequence joins TRBV19 and TRBJ2-7; TRBD2 agrees at 10 bases. Per germline, CDR1 LNHDA and CDR2 SQIVND (reference sequence). The ends lost 7 bases at V and 2 bases at J; junction bases unmatched: 5. This CDR3 region has 14 residues. The DNA of the CDR3 is TGTGCCAGTAAAAGGACTAGCGGAGCCTACGAGCAGTACTTC. As protein: CASKRTSGAYEQYF.